These T cell receptor beta chains were read from a single sample in a study of STAT5B mutations in CD4+ large granular lymphocyte leukemia. Assay: immunoSEQ multiplex PCR; the TCRdb copy retains only in-frame clones and omits some. The sample shows approximately 28,000 clones, about 89% of them seen only once. The sample was CD4+ T cells from blood buffy coats. Receptor source: a human donor in good health. The CDR3 runs from the conserved cysteine through the conserved F or W. Each record gives: V gene, clone size, J gene, D gene, CDR3 DNA, CDR3 protein. D genes are given only for firm matches. The size field is filled for only some rows; it gives once, few, many or a size class.

TRBV11-2	NA	TRBJ2-2	NA	TGTGCCAGCAGCTTTTCATCGGACACCGGGGAGCTGTTTTTT	CASSFSSDTGELFF
TRBV18	once	TRBJ2-3	NA	TGTGCCAGCTCACCAGTACGGGGGCCCACAGATACGCAGTATTTT	CASSPVRGPTDTQYF
TRBV30	NA	TRBJ2-1	NA	TGTGCCTGGAGTGTAGGACTTAGGGGGGGTGAGCAGTTCTTC	CAWSVGLRGGEQFF
TRBV5-1	NA	TRBJ2-6	NA	TGCGCCAGCAGCTTGTTGGTCGGCTCTGGGGCCAACGTCCTGACTTTC	CASSLLVGSGANVLTF
TRBV12-5	NA	TRBJ2-1	TRBD1	TGTGCTAGTGGTCTAGGACAGGGAGCCTCAGATAATGAGCAGTTCTTC	CASGLGQGASDNEQFF
TRBV5-4	NA	TRBJ1-3	NA	TGTGCCAGCAGCTGGGGTGGCAGTGGAAACACCATATATTTT	CASSWGGSGNTIYF
TRBV11-2	NA	TRBJ2-7	TRBD1	TGTGCCAGCAGCTTTTCGGGACAGGGGTCCTACGAGCAGTACTTC	CASSFSGQGSYEQYF
TRBV7-2	NA	TRBJ2-1	TRBD2	TGTGCCAGCACCTATATAGCGGGACCCTACAATGAGCAGTTCTTC	CASTYIAGPYNEQFF
TRBV18	NA	TRBJ2-5	NA	TGTGCCAGCTCACCCGCCATAGAAGAGACCCAGTACTTC	CASSPAIEETQYF
TRBV11-3	NA	TRBJ1-1	NA	TGTGCCAGCAGCCCTTCCCCGCGATTGGAAACTGAAGCTTTCTTT	CASSPSPRLETEAFF
TRBV11-2	NA	TRBJ2-2	NA	TGTGCCAGCACCCTACGGGGAGTGAACACCGGGGAGCTGTTTTTT	CASTLRGVNTGELFF
TRBV7-6	NA	TRBJ2-2	TRBD2	TGTGCCAGCAGCAAGGGACTAGCGGGAGTACGTACCGGGGAGCTGTTTTTT	CASSKGLAGVRTGELFF
TRBV6-1	NA	TRBJ2-7	TRBD1	TGTGCCAGCAGTGAACGGTATGGACAGGGGTACGAGCAGTACTTC	CASSERYGQGYEQYF
TRBV19	NA	TRBJ2-3	NA	TGTGCCAGTAGTCCTCAGCCCGCTCAGGGTACGCAGTATTTT	CASSPQPAQGTQYF
TRBV28	NA	TRBJ2-7	NA	TGTGCCAGCAGCCGTGGGGAGAGGTTCGAGCAGTACTTC	CASSRGERFEQYF
TRBV7-3	NA	TRBJ2-5	TRBD2	TGTGCCAGCAGCTTAAAAGGCCTAGCGGGGGAGACCCAGTACTTC	CASSLKGLAGETQYF
TRBV7-9	NA	TRBJ1-2	TRBD1	TGTGCCAGCAGCGATCCGGGACAGAACTATGGCTACACCTTC	CASSDPGQNYGYTF
TRBV7-9	once	TRBJ1-4	TRBD1	TGTGCCAGCAGCTCTTCGACAGGGGGGGGTCGGCTGTTTTTT	CASSSSTGGGRLFF
TRBV7-8	once	TRBJ2-7	TRBD1	TGTGCCAGCAGCTTACTCGGACAGGGGAACTACGAGCAGTACTTC	CASSLLGQGNYEQYF
TRBV28	NA	TRBJ1-5	NA	TGTGCCAGCAGTTCCGGTGTTAGGGGGGCTCAGCCCCAGCATTTT	CASSSGVRGAQPQHF
TRBV2	once	TRBJ1-1	TRBD1	TGTGCCAGCAGTGAGGGACAGGGTCTCGCTGAAGCTTTCTTT	CASSEGQGLAEAFF
TRBV9	NA	TRBJ2-7	TRBD2	TGTGCCAGCAGCGTAGGACTAGCGGGAGGCGAGCAGTACTTC	CASSVGLAGGEQYF
TRBV11-2	NA	TRBJ2-1	NA	TGTGCCAGCAGCTTAGATCGTAGGGGTGAGCAGTTCTTC	CASSLDRRGEQFF
TRBV5-6	NA	TRBJ2-7	TRBD2	TGTGCCAGCAGCAGGAGGACTAGCGGGAGGGGCGAGCAGTACTTC	CASSRRTSGRGEQYF
TRBV6-1	NA	TRBJ1-5	NA	TGTGCCAGCAGCCCGACGGGTTATCAGCCCCAGCATTTT	CASSPTGYQPQHF
TRBV25-1	NA	TRBJ2-2	TRBD2	TGTGCCAACTTAAGCTGCGGGGAGGGGACCGGGGAGCTGTTTTTT	CANLSCGEGTGELFF
TRBV6-5	NA	TRBJ2-1	TRBD2	TGTGCCAGCAGCCCCGGACTAGCGCATGAGCAGTTCTTC	CASSPGLAHEQFF